The 9 T cell receptor beta chains listed next were all sequenced from one sample in a study of cytomegalovirus exposure and HLA in healthy donors. Use of 60 Vbeta and 13 Jbeta primers characterized the PCR. Here immunoSEQ multiplex PCR was the method, and the copy in TCRdb shows in-frame clones only, minus some. The repertoire consists of 90,000 to 140,000 clones, with approximately 14% occurring once and the leading ten covering more than 0.65%. Sequencing was done on a sample of PBMCs. Receptor source: a female donor in good health and CMV-seronegative.

CDR3 nucleotides: TGCAGCGTTGTTCCCGGGACTGGGACCTACGAGCAGTACTTC. Protein: CSVVPGTGTYEQYF. The chain links TRBV29-1 to TRBJ2-7; perhaps TRBD2 as D (6 bases). There are 14 residues in the CDR3. The V gene lost 4 bases and the J gene lost 2 bases, with 15 bases spanning the gap. In germline, CDR1 is SQVTM, CDR2 ANQGSEA.

V gene TRBV9 combines with J gene TRBJ2-1; TRBD2 aligns across 8 bases. With 2 bases clipped from V and 4 bases from J, the junction kept 8 bases outside the gene matches. Germline loops: CDR1 SGDLS, CDR2 YYNGEE. The CDR3 sequence is 16 residues long. The CDR3 coding sequence is TGTGCCAGCAGCGTCTTAGCGGGATTGGCTTACAATGAGCAGTTCTTC. Translating it yields CASSVLAGLAYNEQFF.

This rearrangement joins TRBV6-5 to TRBJ1-3, with TRBD1 as a possible D gene (5 bases). Trimming stripped 6 bases from V and 4 bases from J, with 13 bases between. The CDR3 is made up of 14 amino acids. Germline CDR1 and CDR2: MNHEY and SVGAGI. In DNA form, the CDR3 reads TGTGCCAGCAGCCCCGGGGGGTGGGGAAACACCATATATTTT. Its protein is CASSPGGWGNTIYF.

In this sample, this clone turned up a few times. The rearrangement uses TRBV9 and TRBJ2-5; D is undetermined. Trimming removed 0 bases at V and 5 bases at J, with 8 bases between. The CDR3 contains 13 residues. Germline-derived CDR1 and CDR2 are SGDLS and YYNGEE. CDR3 residues: CASSVVAGETQYF. The CDR3 DNA follows: TGTGCCAGCAGCGTAGTGGCCGGGGAGACCCAGTACTTC.

This clone showed up just a few times. The gene calls are TRBV25-1 and TRBJ2-3; 10 bases are shared with TRBD1. Germline CDR1 is MGHDK and CDR2 is SYGVNS. The CDR3 has 16 amino acids. The V and J ends lost 1 base and 2 bases, in that order; junction bases with no gene match: 3. CDR3 loop: CASSEWGTGATDTQYF. Here the CDR3 DNA reads TGTGCCAGCAGTGAATGGGGGACAGGGGCCACAGATACGCAGTATTTT.

The V and J genes are TRBV9 and TRBJ1-2, with D maybe TRBD1 (5 bases). The CDR3 totals 11 residues. CDR1 and CDR2 (germline): SGDLS, YYNGEE. Trimming left V 3 bases short and J 8 bases short, with 8 bases between. The CDR3 bases are TGTGCCAGCAGCGGCGACAGAGGCTACACCTTC. Protein sequence: CASSGDRGYTF. The full variable domain, in which reference TRBV9 and TRBJ1-2 provide the parts outside the CDR3, is DSGVTQTPKHLITATGQRVTLRCSPRSGDLSVYWYQQSLDQGLQFLIQYYNGEERAKGNILERFSAQQFPDLHSELNLSSLELGDSALYFCASSGDRGYTFGSGTRLTVV.

This clone was found a few times. V gene TRBV9 combines with J gene TRBJ2-3; 14 nucleotides align to TRBD2. The germline CDR1 and CDR2 sequences are SGDLS and YYNGEE. The CDR3 consists of 17 residues. The J segment lost 2 bases and the V segment lost 4 bases, leaving 6 bases of the junction unmatched. Here the CDR3 DNA reads TGTGCCAGCAGCCCCCGGACTAGCGGGGGGAACACAGATACGCAGTATTTT. Translating it yields CASSPRTSGGNTDTQYF.

The rearrangement links TRBV7-9 to TRBJ2-7; the D is unclear. Germline values: CDR1 SEHNR, CDR2 FQNEAQ (reference sequence). The CDR3 runs 14 residues. Deletions cut 5 bases from V and 3 bases from J, with 14 bases between. CDR3 DNA sequence: TGTGCCAGCAGCCTGGTGGGCTATTACTACGAGCAGTACTTC. It translates to CASSLVGYYYEQYF. The full variable domain, with the rest looked up from reference TRBV7-9 and TRBJ2-7, is DTGVSQNPRHKITKRGQNVTFRCDPISEHNRLYWYRQTLGQGPEFLTYFQNEAQLEKSRLLSDRFSAERPKGSFSTLEIQRTEQGDSAMYLCASSLVGYYYEQYFGPGTRLTVT.

This clone was seen more than once but under ten times. The gene calls are TRBV7-3 and TRBJ2-2; TRBD2 is a possible D gene (5 bases). V lost 1 base and J 0 bases, leaving 12 bases between the germline ends. The length of the CDR3 is 17 residues. Germline CDR1 is SGHTA and CDR2 is FQGTGA. The DNA for the CDR3 is TGTGCCAGCAGCTTAATTCCGGGGAATGCGAACACCGGGGAGCTGTTTTTT. Its translation is CASSLIPGNANTGELFF.